The source of this T cell receptor beta chain is a study of cytomegalovirus exposure and HLA in healthy donors. Study-level results: Owing to their indistinguishability, certain V segments, notably TRBV6-2 and TRBV6-3, were excluded. In a later analysis, HLA-associated TCR beta chains were more clonally expanded than equally common others. Later analysis demonstrated an association between a missense DCLRE1C variant and TCR beta V- and J-gene trimming. At a 0.05 false discovery rate, a later analysis found around 15,000 TCR beta sequences to be associated with HLA alleles.

CDR1 is SGHTA, CDR2 FQGTGA, per germline. The CDR3 totals 18 residues. Trimming at V came to 2 bases and at J to 1 base, leaving 11 bases not matched to a gene. Amplification used 60 Vbeta primers and 13 Jbeta primers. Generated by immunoSEQ multiplex PCR, the TCRdb table keeps only in-frame clones and is missing some. The data show 150,000 to 200,000 clones, roughly 87% seen once. To note about this clone: Its antigen is not known.

The specimen was PBMCs. The rearrangement uses TRBV7-3 and TRBJ2-3, with 8 bases that match TRBD1. The clonotype comes from a girl less than two years old in good health and CMV-seronegative. The CDR3 coding sequence is TGTGCCAGCAGCTTATACGCGGCTGCGGGACAGGGCACAGATACGCAGTATTTT. Its protein is CASSLYAAAGQGTDTQYF.